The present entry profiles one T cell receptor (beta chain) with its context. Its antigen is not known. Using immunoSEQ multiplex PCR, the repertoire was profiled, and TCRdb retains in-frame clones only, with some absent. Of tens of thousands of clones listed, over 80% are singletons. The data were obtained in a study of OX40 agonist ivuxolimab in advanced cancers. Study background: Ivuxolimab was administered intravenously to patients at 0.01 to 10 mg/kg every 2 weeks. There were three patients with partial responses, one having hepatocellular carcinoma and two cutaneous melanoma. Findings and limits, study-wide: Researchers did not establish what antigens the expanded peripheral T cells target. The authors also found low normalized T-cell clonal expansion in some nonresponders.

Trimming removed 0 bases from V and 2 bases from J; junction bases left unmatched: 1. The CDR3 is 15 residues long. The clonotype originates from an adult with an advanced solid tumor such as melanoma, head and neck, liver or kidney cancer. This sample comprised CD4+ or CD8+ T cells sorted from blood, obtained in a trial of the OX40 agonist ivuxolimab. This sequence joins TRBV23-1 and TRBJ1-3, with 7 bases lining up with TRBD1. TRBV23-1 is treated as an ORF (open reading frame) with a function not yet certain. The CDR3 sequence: CASSQSTGTGNTIYF. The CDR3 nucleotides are TGCGCCAGCAGTCAATCGACAGGGACTGGAAACACCATATATTTT.